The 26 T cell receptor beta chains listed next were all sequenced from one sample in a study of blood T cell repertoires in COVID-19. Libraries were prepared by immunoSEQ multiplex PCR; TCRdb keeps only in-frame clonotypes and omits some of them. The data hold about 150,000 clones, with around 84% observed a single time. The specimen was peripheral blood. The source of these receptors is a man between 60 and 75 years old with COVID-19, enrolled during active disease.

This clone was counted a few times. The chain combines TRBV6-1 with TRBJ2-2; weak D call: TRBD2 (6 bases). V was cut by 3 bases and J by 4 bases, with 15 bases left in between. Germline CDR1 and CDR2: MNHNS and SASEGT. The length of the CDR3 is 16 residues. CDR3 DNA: TGTGCCAGCAGTGACCGAGGACTGGGAGGCACCGGGGAGCTGTTTTTT. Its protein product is CASSDRGLGGTGELFF.

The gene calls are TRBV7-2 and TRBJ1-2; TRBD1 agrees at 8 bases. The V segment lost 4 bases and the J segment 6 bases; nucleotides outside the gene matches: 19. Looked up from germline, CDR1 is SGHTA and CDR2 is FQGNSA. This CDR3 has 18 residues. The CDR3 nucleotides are TGTGCCAGCAGCTCCCACACGGCGACAGGGGAAGGTAGAAATGGCTACACCTTC. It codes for CASSSHTATGEGRNGYTF.

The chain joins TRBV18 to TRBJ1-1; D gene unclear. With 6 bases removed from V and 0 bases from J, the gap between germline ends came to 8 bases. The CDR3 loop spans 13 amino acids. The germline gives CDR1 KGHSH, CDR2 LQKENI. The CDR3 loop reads CASSADMNTEAFF. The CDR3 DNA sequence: TGTGCCAGCTCGGCAGATATGAACACTGAAGCTTTCTTT.

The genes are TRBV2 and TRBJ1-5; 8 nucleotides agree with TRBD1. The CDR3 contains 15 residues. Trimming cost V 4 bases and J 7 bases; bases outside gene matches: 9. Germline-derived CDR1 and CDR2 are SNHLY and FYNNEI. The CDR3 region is CASSGAGGFLQPQHF. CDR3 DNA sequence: TGTGCCAGCAGTGGGGCAGGGGGCTTCCTACAGCCCCAGCATTTT.

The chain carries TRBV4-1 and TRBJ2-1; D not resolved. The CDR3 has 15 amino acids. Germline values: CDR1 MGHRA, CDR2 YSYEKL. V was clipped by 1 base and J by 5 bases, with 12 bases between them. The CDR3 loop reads CASSQVSVLNNEQFF. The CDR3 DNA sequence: TGCGCCAGCAGCCAAGTTTCAGTTCTGAACAATGAGCAGTTCTTC.

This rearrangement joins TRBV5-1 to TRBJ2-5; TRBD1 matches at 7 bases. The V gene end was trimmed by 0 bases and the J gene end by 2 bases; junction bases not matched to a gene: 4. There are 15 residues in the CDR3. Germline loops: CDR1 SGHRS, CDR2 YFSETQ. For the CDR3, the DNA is TGCGCCAGCAGCTTGGGGCAGGGGGTTCAAGAGACCCAGTACTTC. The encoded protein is CASSLGQGVQETQYF.

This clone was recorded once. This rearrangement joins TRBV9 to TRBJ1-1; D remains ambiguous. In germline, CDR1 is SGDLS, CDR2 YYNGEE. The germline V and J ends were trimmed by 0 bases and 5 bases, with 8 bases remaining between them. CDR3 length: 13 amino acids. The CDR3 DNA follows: TGTGCCAGCAGCGTAGAACAGAATACTGAAGCTTTCTTT. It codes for CASSVEQNTEAFF.

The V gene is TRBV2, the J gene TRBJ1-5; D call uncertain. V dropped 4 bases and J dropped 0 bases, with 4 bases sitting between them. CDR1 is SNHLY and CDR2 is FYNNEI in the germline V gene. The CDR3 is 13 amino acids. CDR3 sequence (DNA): TGTGCCAGCAGTGGGCTTAGCAATCAGCCCCAGCATTTT. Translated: CASSGLSNQPQHF.

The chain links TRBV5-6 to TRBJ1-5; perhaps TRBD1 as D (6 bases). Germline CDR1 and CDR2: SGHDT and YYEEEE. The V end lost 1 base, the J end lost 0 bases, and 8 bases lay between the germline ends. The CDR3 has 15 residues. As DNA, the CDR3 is TGTGCCAGCAGCTTGCAGGGGTATAGCAATCAGCCCCAGCATTTT. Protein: CASSLQGYSNQPQHF.

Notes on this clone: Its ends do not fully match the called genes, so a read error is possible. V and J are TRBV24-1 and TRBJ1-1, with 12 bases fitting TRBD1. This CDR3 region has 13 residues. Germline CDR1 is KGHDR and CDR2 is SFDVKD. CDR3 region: CATSAGQGAPIGF. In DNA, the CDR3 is TGTGCCACCAGTGCGGGACAGGGGGCGCCAATTGGATTT.

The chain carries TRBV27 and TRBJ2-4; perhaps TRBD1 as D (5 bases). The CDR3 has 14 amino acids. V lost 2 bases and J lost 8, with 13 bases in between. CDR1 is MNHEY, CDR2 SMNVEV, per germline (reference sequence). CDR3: CASSLLGLGHIQYF. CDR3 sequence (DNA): TGTGCCAGCAGTTTACTAGGCCTGGGGCACATTCAGTACTTC.

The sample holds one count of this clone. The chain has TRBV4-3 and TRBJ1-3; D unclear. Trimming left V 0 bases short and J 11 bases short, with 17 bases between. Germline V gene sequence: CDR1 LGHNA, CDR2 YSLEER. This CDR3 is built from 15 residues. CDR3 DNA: TGCGCCAGCAGCCAAGATCCGGGCAGAGGGCTCCCCATATATTTT. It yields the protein CASSQDPGRGLPIYF.

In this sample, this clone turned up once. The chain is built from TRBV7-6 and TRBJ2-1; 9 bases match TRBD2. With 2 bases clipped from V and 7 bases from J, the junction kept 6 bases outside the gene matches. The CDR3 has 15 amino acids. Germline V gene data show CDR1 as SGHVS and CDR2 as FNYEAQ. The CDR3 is CASSLFLAGRNEQFF. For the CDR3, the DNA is TGTGCCAGCAGCTTATTCCTAGCGGGAAGGAATGAGCAGTTCTTC. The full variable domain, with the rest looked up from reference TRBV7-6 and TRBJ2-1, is GAGVSQSPRYKVTKRGQDVALRCDPISGHVSLYWYRQALGQGPEFLTYFNYEAQQDKSGLPNDRFSAERPEGSISTLTIQRTEQRDSAMYRCASSLFLAGRNEQFFGPGTRLTVL.

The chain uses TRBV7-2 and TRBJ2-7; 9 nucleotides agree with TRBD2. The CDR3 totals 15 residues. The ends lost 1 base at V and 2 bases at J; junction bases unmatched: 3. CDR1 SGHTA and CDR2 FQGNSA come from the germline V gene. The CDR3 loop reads CASSLGTSVTYEQYF. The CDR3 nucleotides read TGTGCCAGCAGCTTAGGGACTAGCGTAACCTACGAGCAGTACTTC.

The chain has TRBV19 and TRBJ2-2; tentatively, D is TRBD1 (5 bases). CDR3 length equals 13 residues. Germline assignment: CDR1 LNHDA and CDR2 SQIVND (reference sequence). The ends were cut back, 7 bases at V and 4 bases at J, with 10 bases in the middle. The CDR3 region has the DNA TGTGCCAGTACAAGGACAACCACCGGGGAGCTGTTTTTT. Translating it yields CASTRTTTGELFF. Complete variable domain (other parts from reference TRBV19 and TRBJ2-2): DGGITQSPKYLFRKEGQNVTLSCEQNLNHDAMYWYRQDPGQGLRLIYYSQIVNDFQKGDIAEGYSVSREKKESFPLTVTSAQKNPTAFYLCASTRTTTGELFFGEGSRLTVL.

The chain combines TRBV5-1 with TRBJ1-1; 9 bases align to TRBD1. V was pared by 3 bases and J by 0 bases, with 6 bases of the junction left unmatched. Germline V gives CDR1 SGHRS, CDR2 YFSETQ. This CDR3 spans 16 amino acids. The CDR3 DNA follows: TGCGCCAGCAGCTCGGGACAGGGAATGATGAACACTGAAGCTTTCTTT. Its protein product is CASSSGQGMMNTEAFF.

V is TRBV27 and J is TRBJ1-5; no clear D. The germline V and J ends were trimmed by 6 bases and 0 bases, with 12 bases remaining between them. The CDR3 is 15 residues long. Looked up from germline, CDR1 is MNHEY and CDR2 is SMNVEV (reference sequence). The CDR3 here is CASSSMGLSNQPQHF. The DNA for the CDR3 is TGTGCCAGCAGCTCTATGGGCCTTAGCAATCAGCCCCAGCATTTT.

The CDR3 DNA is TGCAGCGTTAGGGACACCCCGTCCTACAATGAGCAGTTCTTC. It codes for CSVRDTPSYNEQFF. The chain joins TRBV29-1 to TRBJ2-1; a possible D gene is TRBD1 (6 bases). Germline-derived CDR1 and CDR2 are SQVTM and ANQGSEA. CDR3 length equals 14 residues. Trimming pared 5 bases from V and 1 base from J, leaving 12 bases between.

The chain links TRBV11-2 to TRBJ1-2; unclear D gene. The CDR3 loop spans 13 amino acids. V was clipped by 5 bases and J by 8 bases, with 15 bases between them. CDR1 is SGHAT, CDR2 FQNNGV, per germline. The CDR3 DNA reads TGTGCCAGCAGCCCGGTGGTCACTAAAGGCTACACCTTC. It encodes CASSPVVTKGYTF.

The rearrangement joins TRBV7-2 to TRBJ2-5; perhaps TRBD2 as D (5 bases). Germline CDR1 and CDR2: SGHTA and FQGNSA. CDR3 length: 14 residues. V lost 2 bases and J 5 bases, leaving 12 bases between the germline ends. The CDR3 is CASSLRRASETQYF. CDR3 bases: TGTGCCAGCAGCTTACGACGGGCTAGCGAGACCCAGTACTTC. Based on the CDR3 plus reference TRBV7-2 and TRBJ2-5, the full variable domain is GAGVSQSPSNKVTEKGKDVELRCDPISGHTALYWYRQSLGQGLEFLIYFQGNSAPDKSGLPSDRFSAERTGGSVSTLTIQRTQQEDSAVYLCASSLRRASETQYFGPGTRLLVL.

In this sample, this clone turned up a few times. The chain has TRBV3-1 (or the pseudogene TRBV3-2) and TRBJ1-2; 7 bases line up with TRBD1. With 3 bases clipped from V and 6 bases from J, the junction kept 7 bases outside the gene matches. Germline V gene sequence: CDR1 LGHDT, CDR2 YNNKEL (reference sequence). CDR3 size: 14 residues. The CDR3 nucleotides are TGTGCCAGCAGCCACCTAACAGGGGAGAATGGCTACACCTTC. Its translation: CASSHLTGENGYTF.

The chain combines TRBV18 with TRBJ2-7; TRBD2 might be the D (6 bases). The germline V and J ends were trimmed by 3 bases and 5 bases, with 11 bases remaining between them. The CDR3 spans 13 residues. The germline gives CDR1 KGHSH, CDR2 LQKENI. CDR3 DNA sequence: TGTGCCAGCTCACCCCTGGGGAGGAACGAGCAGTACTTC. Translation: CASSPLGRNEQYF.

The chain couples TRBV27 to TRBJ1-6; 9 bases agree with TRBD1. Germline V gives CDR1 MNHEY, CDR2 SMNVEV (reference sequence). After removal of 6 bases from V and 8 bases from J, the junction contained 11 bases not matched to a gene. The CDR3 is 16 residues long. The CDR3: CASSPAGTGRHSPLHF. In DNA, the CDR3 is TGTGCCAGCAGCCCCGCCGGGACAGGGCGCCATTCACCCCTCCACTTT.

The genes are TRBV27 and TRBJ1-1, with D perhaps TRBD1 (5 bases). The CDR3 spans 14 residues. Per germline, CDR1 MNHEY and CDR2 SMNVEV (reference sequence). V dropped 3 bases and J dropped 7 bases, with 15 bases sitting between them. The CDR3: CASSLSWTNGEAFF. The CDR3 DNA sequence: TGTGCCAGCAGTTTGTCGTGGACAAACGGTGAAGCTTTCTTT.

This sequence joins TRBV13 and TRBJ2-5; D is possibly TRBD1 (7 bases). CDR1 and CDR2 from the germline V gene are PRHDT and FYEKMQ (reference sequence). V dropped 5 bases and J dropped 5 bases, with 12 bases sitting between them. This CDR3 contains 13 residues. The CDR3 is CASSPRGDETQYF. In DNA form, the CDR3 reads TGTGCCAGCAGCCCCAGGGGGGACGAGACCCAGTACTTC.

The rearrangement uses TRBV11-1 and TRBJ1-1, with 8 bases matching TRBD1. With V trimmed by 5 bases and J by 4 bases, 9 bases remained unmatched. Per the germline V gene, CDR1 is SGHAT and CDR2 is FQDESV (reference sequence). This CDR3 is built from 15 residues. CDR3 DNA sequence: TGTGCCAGCAGCGTCACAGGGGGGAAGGGCACTGAAGCTTTCTTT. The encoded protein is CASSVTGGKGTEAFF.